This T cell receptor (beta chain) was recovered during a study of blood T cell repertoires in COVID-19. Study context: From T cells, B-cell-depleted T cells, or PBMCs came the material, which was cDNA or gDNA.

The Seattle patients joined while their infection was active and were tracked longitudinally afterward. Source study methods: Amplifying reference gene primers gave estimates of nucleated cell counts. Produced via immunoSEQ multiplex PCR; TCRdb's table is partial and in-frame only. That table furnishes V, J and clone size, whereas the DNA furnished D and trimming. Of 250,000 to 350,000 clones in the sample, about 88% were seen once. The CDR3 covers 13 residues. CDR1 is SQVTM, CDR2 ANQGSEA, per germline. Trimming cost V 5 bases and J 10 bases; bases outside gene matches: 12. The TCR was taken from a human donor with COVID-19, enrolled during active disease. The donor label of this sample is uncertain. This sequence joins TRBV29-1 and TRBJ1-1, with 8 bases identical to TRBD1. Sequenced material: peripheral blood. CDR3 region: CSVNLGQGSAAFF. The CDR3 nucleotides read TGCAGCGTTAACCTTGGACAGGGTAGTGCAGCTTTCTTT.